This T cell receptor (beta chain) was found in a study of shared clonotypes between healthy human individuals. The CDR3 runs 11 residues. V dropped 8 bases and J dropped 1 base, with 5 bases sitting between them. CDR1 and CDR2 (germline): LNHNV, YYDKDF (reference sequence). Sequenced by immunoSEQ multiplex PCR; TCRdb stores in-frame clones only, minus some. The sample lists over 2,000,000 clones, around 95% seen once, with around 1.7% in the top ten. CD45RO-negative CD8 cells positively selected for CCR7 made up the naive population, which excluded terminally differentiated effector memory CD45RA+ cells. Caucasian adults living in Nashville, Tennessee, provided all samples.

Sequenced input: naive CD8+ T cells from PBMCs. The chain is built from TRBV15 and TRBJ1-1, with no clear D. The TCR comes from a man aged 18 to 29 in good health. Some clones in this sample may be carry-over from other donors' samples. The DNA of the CDR3 is TGTGCCACCCTTGGGAACACTGAAGCTTTCTTT. It encodes CATLGNTEAFF.